The TCR beta chain described here comes from a study of T cell responses to AZD1222 COVID-19 vaccine. Study overall: Second doses at about 4 or about 12 weeks were pooled. Study conclusions and caveats: White British people made up most donors, females outnumbered males, and clonal diversity was possibly underestimated. There were repertoire samples only from the period after the peak T cell response.

The CDR3 runs to 16 residues. The germline V and J ends were trimmed by 5 bases and 1 base, with 16 bases remaining between them. Per the germline V gene, CDR1 is MNHEY and CDR2 is SVGEGT. Clones were sequenced by immunoSEQ multiplex PCR, and TCRdb holds only the in-frame ones, with some missing. The sample includes 100,000 to 150,000 clones, approximately 88% of them seen just once. This clone was observed once. The antigen remains unidentified. The clonotype originates from an adult in good health. The chain uses TRBV6-2 or TRBV6-3 and TRBJ2-3; possibly TRBD2 for D (6 bases). Here the sequenced sample was peripheral blood, taken on day 0 of AZD1222 vaccination. CDR3 coding DNA: TGTGCCAGCAGTGCGCCCGGGGGAGCGGGCACAGATACGCAGTATTTT. It specifies CASSAPGGAGTDTQYF.